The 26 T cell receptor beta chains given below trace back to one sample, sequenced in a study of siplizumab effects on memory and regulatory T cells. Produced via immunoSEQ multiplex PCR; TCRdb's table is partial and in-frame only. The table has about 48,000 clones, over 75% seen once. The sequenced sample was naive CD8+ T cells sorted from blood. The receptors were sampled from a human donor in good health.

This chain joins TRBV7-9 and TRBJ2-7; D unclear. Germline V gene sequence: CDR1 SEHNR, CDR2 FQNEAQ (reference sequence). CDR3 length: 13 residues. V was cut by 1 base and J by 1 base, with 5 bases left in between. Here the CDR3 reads CASSLELSYEQYF. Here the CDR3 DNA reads TGTGCCAGCAGCTTAGAGCTGTCCTACGAGCAGTACTTC.

The CDR3 bases are TGCGCCAGCAGCTTGGCCGGGGGGACTGCCTACGAGCAGTACTTC. It encodes CASSLAGGTAYEQYF. The chain combines TRBV5-1 with TRBJ2-7; 7 bases are shared with TRBD2. This CDR3 has 15 amino acids. The trim removed 0 bases at V and 2 bases at J, leaving 5 bases unmatched. Germline values: CDR1 SGHRS, CDR2 YFSETQ.

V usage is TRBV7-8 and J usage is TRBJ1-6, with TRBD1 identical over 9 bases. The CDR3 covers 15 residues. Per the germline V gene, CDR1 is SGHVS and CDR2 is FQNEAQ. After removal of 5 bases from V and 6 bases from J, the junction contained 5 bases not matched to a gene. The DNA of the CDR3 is TGTGCCAGCAGCCTCGGGACAGGGAGTAATTCACCCCTCCACTTT. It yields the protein CASSLGTGSNSPLHF.

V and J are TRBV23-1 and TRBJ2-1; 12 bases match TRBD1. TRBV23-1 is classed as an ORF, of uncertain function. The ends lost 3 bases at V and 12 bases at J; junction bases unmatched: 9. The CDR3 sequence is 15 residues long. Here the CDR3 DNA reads TGCGCCAGCAGTCAGACCGGGACAGGGGGCAAGGGGCAGTTCTTC. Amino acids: CASSQTGTGGKGQFF.

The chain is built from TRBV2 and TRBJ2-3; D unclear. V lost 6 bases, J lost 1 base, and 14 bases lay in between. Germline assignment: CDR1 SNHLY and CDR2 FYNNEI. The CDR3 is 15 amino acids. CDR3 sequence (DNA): TGTGCCAGCAGCAATTCTCAGGCACGCACAGATACGCAGTATTTT. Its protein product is CASSNSQARTDTQYF.

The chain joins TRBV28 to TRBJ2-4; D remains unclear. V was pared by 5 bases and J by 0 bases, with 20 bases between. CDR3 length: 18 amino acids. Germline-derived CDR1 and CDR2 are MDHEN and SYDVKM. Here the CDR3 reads CASSLPLRHGLAKNIQYF. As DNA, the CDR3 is TGTGCCAGCAGTCTCCCCCTCCGGCACGGTCTAGCCAAAAACATTCAGTACTTC. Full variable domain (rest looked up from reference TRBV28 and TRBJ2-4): DVKVTQSSRYLVKRTGEKVFLECVQDMDHENMFWYRQDPGLGLRLIYFSYDVKMKEKGDIPEGYSVSREKKERFSLILESASTNQTSMYLCASSLPLRHGLAKNIQYFGAGTRLSVL.

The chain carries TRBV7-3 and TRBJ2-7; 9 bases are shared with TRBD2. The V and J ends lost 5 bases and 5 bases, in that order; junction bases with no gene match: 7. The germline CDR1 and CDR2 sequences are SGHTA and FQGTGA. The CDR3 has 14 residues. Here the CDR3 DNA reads TGTGCCAGCAGCATTAGCGGGAGAGGGGACGAGCAGTACTTC. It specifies CASSISGRGDEQYF.

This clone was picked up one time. CDR3 DNA: TGTGCCAGTAGTATGGATCGCTACGAGCAGTACTTC. Translation: CASSMDRYEQYF. The chain has TRBV19 and TRBJ2-7; D is unresolved. The length of the CDR3 is 12 residues. Trimming left V 3 bases short and J 3 bases short, with 6 bases between. Germline V lookup: CDR1 LNHDA, CDR2 SQIVND (reference sequence).

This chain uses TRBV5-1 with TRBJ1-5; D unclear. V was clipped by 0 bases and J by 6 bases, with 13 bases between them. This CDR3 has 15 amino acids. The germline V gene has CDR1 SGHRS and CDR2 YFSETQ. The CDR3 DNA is TGCGCCAGCAGCTTGGTGGGAGCCTTTGGTCAGCCCCAGCATTTT. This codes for CASSLVGAFGQPQHF.

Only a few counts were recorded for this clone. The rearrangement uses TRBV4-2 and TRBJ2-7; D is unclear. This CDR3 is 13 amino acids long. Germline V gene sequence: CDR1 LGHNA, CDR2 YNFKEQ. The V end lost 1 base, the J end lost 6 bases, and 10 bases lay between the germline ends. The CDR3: CASSQGPRLEQYF. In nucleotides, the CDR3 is TGTGCCAGCAGCCAAGGACCGCGCCTCGAGCAGTACTTC.

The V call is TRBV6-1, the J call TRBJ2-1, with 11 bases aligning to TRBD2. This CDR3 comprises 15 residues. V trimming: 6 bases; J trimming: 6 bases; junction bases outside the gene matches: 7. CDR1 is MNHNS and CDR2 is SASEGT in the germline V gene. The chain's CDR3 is CASRVTSGSVNEQFF. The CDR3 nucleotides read TGTGCCAGCAGAGTCACTAGCGGGAGCGTCAATGAGCAGTTCTTC.

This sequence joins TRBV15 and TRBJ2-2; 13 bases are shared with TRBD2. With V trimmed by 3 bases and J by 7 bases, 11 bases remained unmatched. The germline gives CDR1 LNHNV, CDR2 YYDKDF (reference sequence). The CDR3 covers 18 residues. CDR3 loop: CATSRLHGLAGADGELFF. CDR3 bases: TGTGCCACCAGCAGGCTCCACGGACTAGCGGGGGCAGACGGGGAGCTGTTTTTT. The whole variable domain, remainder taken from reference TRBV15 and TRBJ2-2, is DAMVIQNPRYQVTQFGKPVTLSCSQTLNHNVMYWYQQKSSQAPKLLFHYYDKDFNNEADTPDNFQSRRPNTSFCFLDIRSPGLGDTAMYLCATSRLHGLAGADGELFFGEGSRLTVL.

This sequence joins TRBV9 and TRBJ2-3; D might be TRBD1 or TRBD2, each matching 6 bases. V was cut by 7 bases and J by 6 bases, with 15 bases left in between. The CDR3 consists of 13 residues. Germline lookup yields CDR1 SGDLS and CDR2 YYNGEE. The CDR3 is CASGGTFTDTQYF. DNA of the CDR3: TGTGCCAGCGGGGGGACATTCACTGATACGCAGTATTTT.

In DNA form, the CDR3 reads TGTGCCAGTAGTATTTTTCCCAATGAGCAGTTCTTC. The encoded protein is CASSIFPNEQFF. The chain recombines TRBV19 with TRBJ2-1; D not resolved. Germline CDR1 LNHDA, CDR2 SQIVND (reference sequence). The CDR3 is 12 residues long. The germline V and J ends were trimmed by 3 bases and 6 bases, with 6 bases remaining between them.

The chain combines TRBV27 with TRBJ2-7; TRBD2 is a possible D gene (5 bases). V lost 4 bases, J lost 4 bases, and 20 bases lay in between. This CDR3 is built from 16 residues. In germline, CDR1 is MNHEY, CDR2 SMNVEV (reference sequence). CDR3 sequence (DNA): TGTGCCAGCAGTTCCTCCCCCCCGGACTGGACGTACGAGCAGTACTTC. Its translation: CASSSSPPDWTYEQYF.

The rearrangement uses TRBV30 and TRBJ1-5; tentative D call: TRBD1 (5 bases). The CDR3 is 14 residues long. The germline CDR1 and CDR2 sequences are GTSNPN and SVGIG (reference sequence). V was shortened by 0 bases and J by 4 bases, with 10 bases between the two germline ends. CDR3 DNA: TGTGCCTGGAGTGTGGGGGGGGGAAATCAGCCCCAGCATTTT. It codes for CAWSVGGGNQPQHF.

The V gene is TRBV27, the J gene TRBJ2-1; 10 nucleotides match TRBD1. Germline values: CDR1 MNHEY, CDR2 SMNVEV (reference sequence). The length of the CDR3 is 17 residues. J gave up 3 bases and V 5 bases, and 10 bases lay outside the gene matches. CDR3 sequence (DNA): TGTGCCAGCAGTCCCTTCCACGGGACAGGGGTCTACAATGAGCAGTTCTTC. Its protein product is CASSPFHGTGVYNEQFF.

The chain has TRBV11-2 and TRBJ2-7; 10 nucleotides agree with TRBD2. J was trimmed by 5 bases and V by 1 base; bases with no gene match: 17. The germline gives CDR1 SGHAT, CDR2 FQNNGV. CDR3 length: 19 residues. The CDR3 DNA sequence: TGTGCCAGCAGCTTAGTCGGTCCACTAGCGGGATCTGTGGAGGACGAGCAGTACTTC. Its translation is CASSLVGPLAGSVEDEQYF.

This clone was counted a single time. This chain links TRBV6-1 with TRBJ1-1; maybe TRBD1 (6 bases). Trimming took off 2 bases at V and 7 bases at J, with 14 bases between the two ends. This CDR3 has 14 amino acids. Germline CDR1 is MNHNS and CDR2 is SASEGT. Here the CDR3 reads CASSELVTGIEAFF. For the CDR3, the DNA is TGTGCCAGCAGTGAATTAGTCACAGGGATTGAAGCTTTCTTT.

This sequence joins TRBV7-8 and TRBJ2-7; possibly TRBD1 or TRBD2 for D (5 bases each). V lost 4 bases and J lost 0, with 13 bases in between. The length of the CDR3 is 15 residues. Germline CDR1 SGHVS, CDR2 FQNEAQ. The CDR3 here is CASSSSGPSSYEQYF. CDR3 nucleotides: TGTGCCAGCAGCTCTTCGGGACCAAGCTCCTACGAGCAGTACTTC.

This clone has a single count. The CDR3 here is CASSPPGGTEAFF. The CDR3 DNA is TGTGCCAGCTCACCACCGGGGGGCACTGAAGCTTTCTTT. This rearrangement joins TRBV18 to TRBJ1-1; maybe TRBD1 (5 bases). CDR1 and CDR2 from the germline V gene are KGHSH and LQKENI. Trimming took 0 bases from V and 4 from J, leaving 6 bases between them. CDR3 length equals 13 residues.

The CDR3 DNA reads TGCGCCAGCAGCCAAGAGGTTGGCCAGGACACTGAAGCTTTCTTT. Amino acids: CASSQEVGQDTEAFF. The V call is TRBV4-1, the J call TRBJ1-1; D is undetermined. Trimming pared 0 bases from V and 3 bases from J, leaving 11 bases between. Per germline, CDR1 MGHRA and CDR2 YSYEKL. This CDR3 comprises 15 residues.

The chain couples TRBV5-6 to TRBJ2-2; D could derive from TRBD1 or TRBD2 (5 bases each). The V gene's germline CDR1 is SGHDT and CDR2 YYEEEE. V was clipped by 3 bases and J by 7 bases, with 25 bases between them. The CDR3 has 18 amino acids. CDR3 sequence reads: CASSSEGTDVPRDGELFF. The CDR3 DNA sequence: TGTGCCAGCAGCTCTGAGGGGACCGACGTCCCCCGAGACGGGGAGCTGTTTTTT.

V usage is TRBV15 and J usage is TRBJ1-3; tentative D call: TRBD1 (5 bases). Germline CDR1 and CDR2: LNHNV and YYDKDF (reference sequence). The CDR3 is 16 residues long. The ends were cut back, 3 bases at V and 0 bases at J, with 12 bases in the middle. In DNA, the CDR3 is TGTGCCACCAGCAGCCTAACAGGAGTCTCTGGAAACACCATATATTTT. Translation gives CATSSLTGVSGNTIYF. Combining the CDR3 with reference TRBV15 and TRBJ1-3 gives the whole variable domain DAMVIQNPRYQVTQFGKPVTLSCSQTLNHNVMYWYQQKSSQAPKLLFHYYDKDFNNEADTPDNFQSRRPNTSFCFLDIRSPGLGDTAMYLCATSSLTGVSGNTIYFGEGSWLTVV.

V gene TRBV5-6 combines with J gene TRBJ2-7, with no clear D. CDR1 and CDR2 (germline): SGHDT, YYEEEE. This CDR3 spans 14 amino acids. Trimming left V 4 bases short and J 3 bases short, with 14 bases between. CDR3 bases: TGTGCCAGCAGCACCACCCTGAACAACTACGAGCAGTACTTC. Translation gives CASSTTLNNYEQYF.

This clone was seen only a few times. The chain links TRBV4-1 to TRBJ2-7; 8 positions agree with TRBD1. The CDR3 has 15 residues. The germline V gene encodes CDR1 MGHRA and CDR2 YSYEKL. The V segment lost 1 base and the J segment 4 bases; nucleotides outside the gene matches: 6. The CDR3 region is CASSQGTGLMYEQYF. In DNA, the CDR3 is TGCGCCAGCAGCCAAGGGACAGGGCTTATGTACGAGCAGTACTTC.